This TCR beta chain originates from a study of CD8+ T cells in alopecia areata. Study background: Twice a day, 5 to 10 mg of oral tofacitinib was administered to treated patients. Findings and caveats of the study: Compared with normal scalp, lesional scalp had higher clonality and more expanded CD8+ clones.

The treatment is: oral pan-JAK inhibitor, 5-10 mg twice daily. T lymphocytes (CD4+ and CD8+) were sorted from PBMCs. In the case of this clone: Its antigen is undetermined.

The V gene's germline CDR1 is SGHDT and CDR2 YYEEEE. CDR3 length: 15 amino acids. Trimming removed 2 bases from V and 7 bases from J; junction bases left unmatched: 5. Following RNA extraction, reverse transcription yielded cDNA that acted as the sequencing template. TCRdb's copy holds only in-frame clones and misses some; the assay was immunoSEQ multiplex PCR. Of 200,000 to 250,000 clones listed, about three fifths were seen once; the top ten hold 3.5% to 5%. The chain joins TRBV5-6 to TRBJ2-1; 11 positions agree with TRBD2. The clonotype was recovered from a human donor with alopecia areata. Sample: CD4+ T cells sorted from blood, taken at week 4, from a patient treated with tofacitinib. The CDR3 bases are TGTGCCAGCAGCTTCCGACTAGCGGGGTTAAATGAGCAGTTCTTC. This sequence encodes CASSFRLAGLNEQFF.